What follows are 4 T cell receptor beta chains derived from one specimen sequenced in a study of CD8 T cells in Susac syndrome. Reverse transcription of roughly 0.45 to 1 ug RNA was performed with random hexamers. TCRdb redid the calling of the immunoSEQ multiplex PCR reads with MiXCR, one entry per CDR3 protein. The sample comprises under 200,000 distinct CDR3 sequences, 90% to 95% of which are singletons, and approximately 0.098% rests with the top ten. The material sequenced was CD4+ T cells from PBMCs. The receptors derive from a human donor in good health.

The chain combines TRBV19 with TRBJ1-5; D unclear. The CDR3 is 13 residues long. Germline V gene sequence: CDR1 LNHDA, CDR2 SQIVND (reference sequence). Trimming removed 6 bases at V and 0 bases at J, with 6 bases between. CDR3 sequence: CASRLYSNQPQHF. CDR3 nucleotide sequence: TGTGCCAGTAGGCTCTATAGCAATCAGCCCCAGCATTTT.

The CDR3, as DNA: TGTGCCAGCAGCTTAGCGTCGGGGGTGGACTATGGCTACACCTTC. Translation: CASSLASGVDYGYTF. J is TRBJ1-2 and V is TRBV7-2, with D perhaps matching TRBD1 (5 bases). Trimming shortened V by 0 bases and J by 3 bases, and 11 bases separated the two germline ends. CDR1 is SGHTA and CDR2 is FQGNSA in the germline V gene. CDR3 length equals 15 residues.

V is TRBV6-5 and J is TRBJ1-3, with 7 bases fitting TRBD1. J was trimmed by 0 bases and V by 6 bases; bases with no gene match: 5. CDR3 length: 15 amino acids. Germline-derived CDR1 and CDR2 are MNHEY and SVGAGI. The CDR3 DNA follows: TGTGCCAGCAGGGCTCAGGGGGGCTCTGGAAACACCATATATTTT. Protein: CASRAQGGSGNTIYF.

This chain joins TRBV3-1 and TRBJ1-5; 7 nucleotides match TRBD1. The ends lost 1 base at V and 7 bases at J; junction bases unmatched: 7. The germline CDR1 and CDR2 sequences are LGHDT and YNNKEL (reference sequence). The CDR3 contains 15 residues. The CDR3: CASSQVLGGGQPQHF. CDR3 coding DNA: TGTGCCAGCAGCCAAGTTCTAGGGGGCGGGCAGCCCCAGCATTTT.